This entry lists 24 T cell receptor beta chains sequenced from one sample in a study of shared clonotypes between healthy human individuals. TCRdb's table, derived via immunoSEQ multiplex PCR, lists solely in-frame clones and lacks some. The data contain about 2.3 million clones, 85% to 95% of them singletons. Input material: naive CD4+ T cells from PBMCs. Documented subset: CD45RA+ positively selected. These receptors were collected from a man aged 18 to 30 in good health. Some clones in this sample may be carry-over from other donors' samples.

The chain recombines TRBV7-2 with TRBJ1-2; no reliable D call. V dropped 4 bases and J dropped 4 bases, with 10 bases sitting between them. The CDR3 has 13 residues. CDR1 and CDR2 (germline): SGHTA, FQGNSA. The chain's CDR3 is CASSSRIGYGYTF. The CDR3 DNA reads TGTGCCAGCAGCTCGCGGATCGGCTATGGCTACACCTTC.

The gene calls are TRBV30 and TRBJ1-5; 8 bases are a match to TRBD1. Germline V lookup: CDR1 GTSNPN, CDR2 SVGIG (reference sequence). The J segment lost 6 bases and the V segment lost 1 base, leaving 11 bases of the junction unmatched. The CDR3 consists of 16 residues. CDR3 DNA sequence: TGTGCCTGGAGTGGCCCGGGGCAGGGGGCCGGTCAGCCCCAGCATTTT. This gives the protein CAWSGPGQGAGQPQHF. The whole variable domain, filled in from reference TRBV30 and TRBJ1-5, reads SQTIHQWPATLVQPVGSPLSLECTVEGTSNPNLYWYRQAAGRGLQLLFYSVGIGQISSEVPQNLSASRPQDRQFILSSKKLLLSDSGFYLCAWSGPGQGAGQPQHFGDGTRLSIL.

V and J are TRBV28 and TRBJ1-1; tentative D call: TRBD1 (5 bases). The CDR3 has 15 amino acids. The V and J ends lost 2 bases and 1 base respectively, with 11 bases between them. In germline, CDR1 is MDHEN, CDR2 SYDVKM. The CDR3: CASSLVSGWNTEAFF. CDR3 in DNA: TGTGCCAGCAGTTTAGTTTCAGGGTGGAACACTGAAGCTTTCTTT.

The genes are TRBV27 and TRBJ2-5, with D perhaps assigned TRBD1 or TRBD2 (5 bases each). CDR1 and CDR2 (germline): MNHEY, SMNVEV (reference sequence). V gave up 10 bases and J gave up 7 bases, with 19 bases separating them. This CDR3 spans 13 amino acids. Written as DNA, the CDR3 is TGTGCCACTCGGGGCGGAGTGCTGGGGACCCAGTACTTC. Translating it yields CATRGGVLGTQYF.

The rearrangement links TRBV7-2 to TRBJ2-2; D unclear. V was shortened by 2 bases and J by 4 bases, with 5 bases between the two germline ends. This CDR3 spans 13 amino acids. CDR1 and CDR2 from the germline V gene are SGHTA and FQGNSA. The CDR3 is CASSLRATGELFF. The CDR3 region has the DNA TGTGCCAGCAGCTTAAGGGCCACCGGGGAGCTGTTTTTT.

The rearrangement joins TRBV18 to TRBJ2-2; D remains ambiguous. CDR1 KGHSH and CDR2 LQKENI come from the germline V gene. V shed 5 bases and J shed 4 bases, with 14 bases lying between them. The CDR3 covers 15 residues. For the CDR3, the DNA is TGTGCCAGCTCAGTAGGGCCCGGCAGCACCGGGGAGCTGTTTTTT. This gives the protein CASSVGPGSTGELFF.

The chain is built from TRBV5-6 and TRBJ2-3; the D is unclear. The CDR3 is made up of 15 amino acids. V was shortened by 0 bases and J by 3 bases, with 11 bases between the two germline ends. Per the germline V gene, CDR1 is SGHDT and CDR2 is YYEEEE. For the CDR3, the DNA is TGTGCCAGCAGCTTGGATATGGCAGGAACAGATACGCAGTATTTT. Translating gives CASSLDMAGTDTQYF.

V gene TRBV6-4 combines with J gene TRBJ2-6; D call uncertain. The CDR3 covers 14 residues. The V end was cut by 1 base, the J end by 4 bases, with 5 bases between. CDR1 and CDR2 from the germline V gene are MRHNA and SNTAGT. The CDR3 bases are TGTGCCAGCAGTGACTTACCCGGGGCCAACGTCCTGACTTTC. It translates to CASSDLPGANVLTF.

The CDR3 loop reads CASSYGLAGGQETQYF. In DNA form, the CDR3 reads TGTGCCAGCAGTTACGGACTAGCGGGAGGGCAAGAGACCCAGTACTTC. This chain connects TRBV5-8 to TRBJ2-5; the match to TRBD2 covers 15 bases. This CDR3 is 16 amino acids long. V lost 5 bases to trimming and J lost 2 bases; unmatched junction nucleotides: 4. CDR1 is SGHTS and CDR2 is YDEGEE in the germline V gene.

With respect to this clone: Other DNA sequences in the sample encode the same CDR3. This chain uses TRBV2 with TRBJ2-3, with D hard to call. The germline CDR1 and CDR2 sequences are SNHLY and FYNNEI. Trimming shortened V by 1 base and J by 3 bases, and 5 bases separated the two germline ends. The CDR3 runs to 13 residues. The CDR3 here is CASSEEGTDTQYF. Here the CDR3 DNA reads TGTGCCAGCAGTGAAGAAGGGACAGATACGCAGTATTTT.

This clone was observed once. The rearrangement joins TRBV10-3 to TRBJ1-3; TRBD1 might be the D (5 bases). In germline, CDR1 is ENHRY, CDR2 SYGVKD. With 4 bases removed from V and 0 bases from J, the gap between germline ends came to 13 bases. This CDR3 is 16 amino acids long. The CDR3 sequence is CAISGLTGDSGNTIYF. The CDR3 DNA reads TGTGCCATCAGTGGACTTACAGGAGACTCTGGAAACACCATATATTTT.

The genes are TRBV30 and TRBJ2-5; 10 positions match TRBD1. Germline V gives CDR1 GTSNPN, CDR2 SVGIG (reference sequence). Trimming cost V 1 base and J 6 bases; bases outside gene matches: 8. The length of the CDR3 is 15 residues. The chain's CDR3 is CAWSDWTGGWKTQYF. The CDR3 DNA sequence: TGTGCCTGGAGTGACTGGACAGGGGGTTGGAAGACCCAGTACTTC. Full variable domain (outside the CDR3, taken from reference TRBV30 and TRBJ2-5): SQTIHQWPATLVQPVGSPLSLECTVEGTSNPNLYWYRQAAGRGLQLLFYSVGIGQISSEVPQNLSASRPQDRQFILSSKKLLLSDSGFYLCAWSDWTGGWKTQYFGPGTRLLVL.

CDR3 sequence: CASSQYSGQGPNNEQFF. CDR3 sequence (DNA): TGCGCCAGCAGCCAATACTCCGGACAAGGGCCTAACAATGAGCAGTTCTTC. The J gene is TRBJ2-1, the V gene TRBV4-1, with a possible D match to TRBD1 (5 bases). The CDR3 runs 17 residues. V was clipped by 2 bases and J by 5 bases, with 19 bases between them. Germline V CDR1 and CDR2: MGHRA, YSYEKL.

The rearrangement uses TRBV6-1 and TRBJ2-3; D could derive from TRBD1 or TRBD2 (5 bases each). V was shortened by 7 bases and J by 2 bases, with 13 bases between the two germline ends. The length of the CDR3 is 14 residues. Germline CDR1 MNHNS, CDR2 SASEGT. DNA for the CDR3: TGTGCCAGCACCGGGACCACCGCCACAGATACGCAGTATTTT. Translating it yields CASTGTTATDTQYF.

The rearrangement joins TRBV28 to TRBJ2-6; D may be TRBD2 (5 bases). V was trimmed by 5 bases and J by 2 bases, leaving 13 bases between them. The CDR3 consists of 16 residues. The germline V gene has CDR1 MDHEN and CDR2 SYDVKM. The CDR3 sequence is CASSPEGVPGANVLTF. The CDR3 DNA follows: TGTGCCAGCAGTCCTGAGGGAGTCCCTGGGGCCAACGTCCTGACTTTC.

The chain employs TRBV19 and TRBJ2-1; D tentatively fits TRBD1 or TRBD2 (5 bases each). Germline values: CDR1 LNHDA, CDR2 SQIVND (reference sequence). The CDR3 extends over 15 amino acids. V gave up 6 bases and J gave up 4 bases, with 16 bases separating them. CDR3 protein: CASRSYRDAYNEQFF. DNA for the CDR3: TGTGCCAGTAGATCCTACCGGGACGCTTACAATGAGCAGTTCTTC.

The chain is built from TRBV7-9 and TRBJ2-1; no reliable D call. The germline V gene encodes CDR1 SEHNR and CDR2 FQNEAQ (reference sequence). This CDR3 has 17 residues. V lost 5 bases and J lost 0, with 17 bases in between. CDR3 DNA sequence: TGTGCCAGCAGCCGAAAACCCTCTGGGATCTCCTACAATGAGCAGTTCTTC. This gives the protein CASSRKPSGISYNEQFF.

DNA of the CDR3: TGTGCCAGCAGCACCATGACAGGTCGGGGCACTGAAGCTTTCTTT. Amino acid sequence: CASSTMTGRGTEAFF. This chain joins TRBV7-2 and TRBJ1-1; possibly TRBD1 for D (6 bases). V dropped 5 bases and J dropped 4 bases, with 17 bases sitting between them. This CDR3 has 15 residues. The germline V gene encodes CDR1 SGHTA and CDR2 FQGNSA.

This sequence joins TRBV19 and TRBJ2-4, with a tentative D call TRBD2 (5 bases). Looked up from germline, CDR1 is LNHDA and CDR2 is SQIVND (reference sequence). CDR3 size: 17 residues. Trimming cost V 4 bases and J 1 base, with 17 bases left between them. For the CDR3, the DNA is TGTGCCAGTAGTAATCTCCAGGAGGTGGTTGCCAAAAACATTCAGTACTTC. Its translation: CASSNLQEVVAKNIQYF. The full variable domain, in which reference TRBV19 and TRBJ2-4 provide the parts outside the CDR3, is DGGITQSPKYLFRKEGQNVTLSCEQNLNHDAMYWYRQDPGQGLRLIYYSQIVNDFQKGDIAEGYSVSREKKESFPLTVTSAQKNPTAFYLCASSNLQEVVAKNIQYFGAGTRLSVL.

This clone was picked up a small number of times. Additional DNA sequences in this sample encode the identical CDR3. This chain connects TRBV9 to TRBJ1-1; no reliable D call. V was pared by 0 bases and J by 2 bases, with 5 bases between. Germline V gene lookup returns CDR1 SGDLS and CDR2 YYNGEE. The CDR3 covers 13 residues. The CDR3 nucleotides read TGTGCCAGCAGCGTAGCGGCCAACACTGAAGCTTTCTTT. Translation gives CASSVAANTEAFF.

Concerning this clone itself: This specimen includes other DNA sequences encoding the same CDR3. V usage is TRBV5-1 and J usage is TRBJ2-7; 10 bases agree with TRBD1. Per germline, CDR1 SGHRS and CDR2 YFSETQ. The CDR3 sequence is 15 residues long. J lost 0 bases, V lost 3 bases, and 3 bases had no gene match. The DNA for the CDR3 is TGCGCCAGCAGCTCCCGACAGGGGGCCTCCTACGAGCAGTACTTC. Translation: CASSSRQGASYEQYF. The full variable domain, its missing parts supplied by reference TRBV5-1 and TRBJ2-7, is KAGVTQTPRYLIKTRGQQVTLSCSPISGHRSVSWYQQTPGQGLQFLFEYFSETQRNKGNFPGRFSGRQFSNSRSEMNVSTLELGDSALYLCASSSRQGASYEQYFGPGTRLTVT.

Regarding this clone: Different DNA sequences within this sample yield the same CDR3. The chain is built from TRBV5-1 and TRBJ2-2; D may be TRBD1 (6 bases). The V end was cut by 4 bases, the J end by 1 base, with 11 bases between. CDR3 size: 15 residues. CDR1 is SGHRS, CDR2 YFSETQ, per germline. Here the CDR3 reads CASSDRTGNTGELFF. CDR3 nucleotide sequence: TGCGCCAGCAGCGACAGGACCGGGAACACCGGGGAGCTGTTTTTT.

The V call is TRBV7-2, the J call TRBJ2-5; TRBD2 matches 8 bases. Per germline, CDR1 SGHTA and CDR2 FQGNSA. V lost 5 bases, J lost 1 base, and 9 bases stayed unmatched. The CDR3 is made up of 16 amino acids. CDR3 amino acids: CASSLGRGGPQETQYF. CDR3 sequence (DNA): TGTGCCAGCAGCCTAGGCCGGGGGGGGCCCCAAGAGACCCAGTACTTC. Combining the CDR3 with reference TRBV7-2 and TRBJ2-5 gives the whole variable domain GAGVSQSPSNKVTEKGKDVELRCDPISGHTALYWYRQSLGQGLEFLIYFQGNSAPDKSGLPSDRFSAERTGGSVSTLTIQRTQQEDSAVYLCASSLGRGGPQETQYFGPGTRLLVL.

This sequence joins TRBV11-2 and TRBJ1-3; D not certain. Germline CDR1 is SGHAT and CDR2 is FQNNGV. Trimming stripped 1 base from V and 0 bases from J, with 13 bases between. CDR3 size: 17 residues. The CDR3 loop is CASSLVLGGHSGNTIYF. The CDR3 DNA sequence: TGTGCCAGCAGCTTAGTTCTGGGCGGCCACTCTGGAAACACCATATATTTT.